This T cell receptor (beta chain) was captured in a study of blood T cell repertoires in COVID-19. Study summary: The United States, Italy and Spain supplied acute and convalescent COVID-19 samples.

The CDR3 is made up of 13 amino acids. The germline V gene has CDR1 GTSNPN and CDR2 SVGIG (reference sequence). Deletions cut 4 bases from V and 1 base from J, with 9 bases between. Using immunoSEQ multiplex PCR, the repertoire was profiled, and TCRdb retains in-frame clones only, with some absent. The sample shows tens of thousands of clones, roughly 80% of them seen only once. This TCR was sampled from a woman aged 55-69 years with acute or convalescent COVID-19. This chain joins TRBV30 and TRBJ2-3; D gene ambiguous. Sequences were obtained from peripheral blood. The chain's CDR3 is CAWNGHGTDTQYF. CDR3 coding DNA: TGTGCCTGGAATGGCCATGGCACAGATACGCAGTATTTT. The full variable domain, in which reference TRBV30 and TRBJ2-3 provide the parts outside the CDR3, is SQTIHQWPATLVQPVGSPLSLECTVEGTSNPNLYWYRQAAGRGLQLLFYSVGIGQISSEVPQNLSASRPQDRQFILSSKKLLLSDSGFYLCAWNGHGTDTQYFGPGTRLTVL.